This note documents a single T cell receptor (beta chain) sequence. This study enrolled people aged roughly 18 to 89 from about two dozen US geographic areas. Categorization into cohorts depended on clinical history that participants reported. These data are taken from a study of blood T cell repertoires in COVID-19. About the study: T cells, B-cell-depleted T cells, or PBMCs provided the cDNA or gDNA that served as material.

V was pared by 0 bases and J by 8 bases, with 16 bases between. The germline CDR1 and CDR2 sequences are MGHRA and YSYEKL. There are 15 residues in the CDR3. As handled by the study authors: Cell counts per sample came from amplifying reference gene primers. TCRdb keeps only in-frame clones here, not all; method: immunoSEQ multiplex PCR. V and J calls and clone size are given by that table; D and trimming were obtained from the DNA. The table records about 200,000 clones, roughly four fifths of them present only once. The chain links TRBV4-1 to TRBJ1-2; D is perhaps TRBD1 (5 bases). The origin of this receptor is a man aged 35 to 55 who had recovered from COVID-19. The sequenced sample consisted of PBMCs or T cells enriched from blood (not recorded which). CDR3 residues: CASSQEGRVTGGYTF. Written as DNA, the CDR3 is TGCGCCAGCAGCCAAGAGGGCAGGGTGACGGGCGGCTACACCTTC.